The entry that follows covers one T cell receptor beta chain sequence. Its antigen is not known. This sample was taken from a study of T cell responses to AZD1222 COVID-19 vaccine. Study summary: Second doses were pooled across both intervals (about 4 or about 12 weeks).

Findings of the study overall: Among the donors, most were white British and more were female, and clonal diversity was possibly underestimated. Sampling captured repertoires only after the peak T cell response.

TCRdb's copy holds only in-frame clones and misses some; the assay was immunoSEQ multiplex PCR. The data hold around 170,000 clones, with about nine tenths observed a single time. The sequence derives from an adult in good health. The sequences come from peripheral blood, collected on day 0 of AZD1222 vaccination.

The CDR3 sequence: CASGPQGGTGELFF. CDR3 DNA sequence: TGTGCCAGTGGCCCGCAGGGAGGAACCGGGGAGCTGTTTTTT. V and J are TRBV19 and TRBJ2-2; tentatively, D is TRBD2 (6 bases). CDR3 length equals 14 residues. V was shortened by 8 bases and J by 5 bases, with 15 bases between the two germline ends. CDR1 and CDR2 from the germline V gene are LNHDA and SQIVND (reference sequence).